These 21 T cell receptor beta chains came from one sample sequenced in a study of cytomegalovirus exposure and HLA in healthy donors. The PCR was carried out with 60 Vbeta primers and 13 Jbeta primers. Libraries were prepared by immunoSEQ multiplex PCR; TCRdb keeps only in-frame clonotypes and omits some of them. The sample has fewer than 250,000 clones, roughly 83% seen once; the top ten hold roughly 0.4%. The sequencing input was PBMCs. These receptors all come from a male donor in good health and CMV-seropositive.

This clone showed up just once. The genes are TRBV15 and TRBJ1-3; 9 nucleotides line up with TRBD1. CDR1 is LNHNV and CDR2 is YYDKDF in the germline V gene (reference sequence). V shed 0 bases and J 4 bases; nucleotides not matched to a gene: 7. The CDR3 is 17 residues long. The DNA for the CDR3 is TGTGCCACCAGCAGAGATCCCCGACAGGGGGGAGGAAACACCATATATTTT. It codes for CATSRDPRQGGGNTIYF.

The chain links TRBV7-3 to TRBJ1-1, with TRBD1 matching 7 bases. Trimming took 4 bases from V and 1 from J; bases not matched to a gene: 0. Per the germline V gene, CDR1 is SGHTA and CDR2 is FQGTGA. The CDR3 is 13 amino acids. CDR3: CASSWTGNTEAFF. The CDR3 DNA reads TGTGCCAGCAGCTGGACAGGGAACACTGAAGCTTTCTTT.

This clone was observed a handful of times. The V call is TRBV6-5, the J call TRBJ2-7; 9 nucleotides line up with TRBD1. Trimming at V came to 5 bases and at J to 3 bases, leaving 5 bases not matched to a gene. The CDR3 covers 14 residues. Germline CDR1 and CDR2: MNHEY and SVGAGI. The CDR3 reads CASSRRTGDYEQYF. CDR3 DNA sequence: TGTGCCAGCAGTCGACGGACAGGGGACTACGAGCAGTACTTC.

This clone appeared a few times. The chain's CDR3 is CASSLEGVAVQETQYF. The CDR3 region has the DNA TGTGCCAGCAGCTTGGAAGGGGTCGCGGTTCAAGAGACCCAGTACTTC. The chain employs TRBV5-4 and TRBJ2-5, with D possibly being TRBD1 (5 bases). This CDR3 spans 16 amino acids. The ends were cut back, 0 bases at V and 2 bases at J, with 14 bases in the middle. From germline, CDR1 is SGHNT and CDR2 YYREEE (reference sequence).

The genes are TRBV11-1 and TRBJ2-1; no reliable D call. Deletions cut 5 bases from V and 0 bases from J, with 8 bases between. The CDR3 runs 14 residues. Germline lookup yields CDR1 SGHAT and CDR2 FQDESV (reference sequence). The chain's CDR3 is CASSGHSSYNEQFF. The CDR3 bases are TGTGCCAGCAGCGGGCACAGCTCCTACAATGAGCAGTTCTTC.

The chain carries TRBV9 and TRBJ1-1; D uncertain. Germline V gene data show CDR1 as SGDLS and CDR2 as YYNGEE. Trimming stripped 7 bases from V and 6 bases from J, with 13 bases between. The CDR3 length is 12 residues. CDR3 amino acids: CASSRLGAEAFF. In DNA, the CDR3 is TGTGCCAGCTCCCGACTTGGCGCTGAAGCTTTCTTT.

This chain uses TRBV4-3 with TRBJ2-5; 12 bases fit TRBD2. The DNA end lines up better with TRBJ2-7; the J call may be wrong. Germline-derived CDR1 and CDR2 are LGHNA and YSLEER. The CDR3 has 16 residues. In DNA, the CDR3 is TGCGCCAGCAGCCAGGAACTAGCGGGAGGTTCCTACGAGCAGTACTTC. Protein: CASSQELAGGSYEQYF.

This clone was seen a single time. The CDR3 is CASSYAYEQYF. The CDR3 nucleotides read TGTGCCAGCAGTTATGCCTACGAGCAGTACTTC. The chain has TRBV6-1 and TRBJ2-7; no clear D gene. V lost 5 bases, J lost 2 bases, and 4 bases lay in between. Per germline, CDR1 MNHNS and CDR2 SASEGT. CDR3 size: 11 residues.

The genes are TRBV6-5 and TRBJ2-1, with no clear D. V was clipped by 2 bases and J by 0 bases, with 5 bases between them. The CDR3 length is 14 residues. The germline V gene encodes CDR1 MNHEY and CDR2 SVGAGI. The CDR3: CASSYQVSYNEQFF. Here the CDR3 DNA reads TGTGCCAGCAGTTACCAGGTCTCCTACAATGAGCAGTTCTTC.

V usage is TRBV19 and J usage is TRBJ2-1; 11 bases are a match to TRBD2. CDR1 is LNHDA and CDR2 is SQIVND in the germline V gene (reference sequence). This CDR3 spans 18 amino acids. V lost 5 bases to trimming and J lost 2 bases; unmatched junction nucleotides: 11. The CDR3 DNA follows: TGTGCCAGTAGTTCCCAAAGCATGGGACTAGCGGCCTACAATGAGCAGTTCTTC. Protein: CASSSQSMGLAAYNEQFF. The whole variable domain, remainder taken from reference TRBV19 and TRBJ2-1, is DGGITQSPKYLFRKEGQNVTLSCEQNLNHDAMYWYRQDPGQGLRLIYYSQIVNDFQKGDIAEGYSVSREKKESFPLTVTSAQKNPTAFYLCASSSQSMGLAAYNEQFFGPGTRLTVL.

This chain uses TRBV18 with TRBJ1-4; D unresolved. CDR3 size: 14 residues. Deletions cut 3 bases from V and 11 bases from J, with 16 bases between. The germline gives CDR1 KGHSH, CDR2 LQKENI. The CDR3, as DNA: TGTGCCAGCTCACCGTCAGGTAGCTCGGGGAAACTGTTTTTT. It is translated as CASSPSGSSGKLFF.

The rearrangement links TRBV7-3 to TRBJ1-1, with 8 bases that match TRBD1. Germline V gene data show CDR1 as SGHTA and CDR2 as FQGTGA. V trimming: 5 bases; J trimming: 6 bases; junction bases outside the gene matches: 11. The CDR3 extends over 15 amino acids. The CDR3 DNA sequence: TGTGCCAGCAGCCTGACAGGGGAGATGATCTCTGAAGCTTTCTTT. Protein sequence: CASSLTGEMISEAFF. The full variable domain, in which reference TRBV7-3 and TRBJ1-1 provide the parts outside the CDR3, is GAGVSQTPSNKVTEKGKYVELRCDPISGHTALYWYRQSLGQGPEFLIYFQGTGAADDSGLPNDRFFAVRPEGSVSTLKIQRTERGDSAVYLCASSLTGEMISEAFFGQGTRLTVV.

This clone was picked up a small number of times. The genes are TRBV30 and TRBJ1-1; a weak D match, TRBD1 (6 bases). Germline CDR1 is GTSNPN and CDR2 is SVGIG (reference sequence). The length of the CDR3 is 16 residues. Between the trimmed V and J ends, which lost 0 bases and 4 bases, there was a span of 18 bases. In DNA form, the CDR3 reads TGTGCCTGGAGTGTATATCAGGGGCGTTTTTCCACTGAAGCTTTCTTT. Translated, it gives CAWSVYQGRFSTEAFF.

This rearrangement joins TRBV5-4 to TRBJ1-1; 12 bases line up with TRBD1. CDR1 SGHNT and CDR2 YYREEE come from the germline V gene (reference sequence). V lost 2 bases, J lost 7 bases, and 15 bases stayed unmatched. This CDR3 comprises 18 residues. The CDR3 region has the DNA TGTGCCAGCAGCTTTGGAGGGACAGGGGGCTCGTTGGGGAATGAAGCTTTCTTT. Encoded protein: CASSFGGTGGSLGNEAFF.

The CDR3 loop is CASSLRAGALTDTQYF. CDR3 DNA sequence: TGTGCCAGCAGCTTAAGGGCGGGGGCCCTCACAGATACGCAGTATTTT. V and J are TRBV7-8 and TRBJ2-3; a weak D match, TRBD2 (7 bases). With 2 bases removed from V and 2 bases from J, the gap between germline ends came to 14 bases. Germline V CDR1 and CDR2: SGHVS, FQNEAQ. The CDR3 loop spans 16 amino acids. The full variable domain, rest sourced from reference TRBV7-8 and TRBJ2-3, is GAGVSQSPRYKVAKRGQDVALRCDPISGHVSLFWYQQALGQGPEFLTYFQNEAQLDKSGLPSDRFFAERPEGSVSTLKIQRTQQEDSAVYLCASSLRAGALTDTQYFGPGTRLTVL.

V gene TRBV5-5 combines with J gene TRBJ2-6; no reliable D call. The germline gives CDR1 SGHKS, CDR2 YYEKEE (reference sequence). V was clipped by 0 bases and J by 1 base, with 5 bases between them. This CDR3 spans 15 amino acids. CDR3 nucleotides: TGTGCCAGCAGCTTGGGCCGGTCTGGGGCCAACGTCCTGACTTTC. Translating gives CASSLGRSGANVLTF.

Worth noting for this clone: The junction departs from the called germline gene at one end, perhaps through a read error. The chain has TRBV7-9 and TRBJ1-1, with 7 bases fitting TRBD1. This CDR3 has 15 amino acids. Looked up from germline, CDR1 is SEHNR and CDR2 is FQNEAQ (reference sequence). The CDR3 DNA follows: TGTTCCAGCAGCCCCCGGACAGGAATGAACACTGAAGCTTTCTTT. It is translated as CSSSPRTGMNTEAFF.

This rearrangement joins TRBV4-3 to TRBJ2-7, with D tentatively TRBD1 (5 bases). Deletions cut 1 base from V and 6 bases from J, with 16 bases between. Per germline, CDR1 LGHNA and CDR2 YSLEER. This CDR3 has 15 amino acids. The CDR3 DNA follows: TGCGCCAGCAGCCAAGGACAGTGGGCTTTCGGCGAGCAGTACTTC. Its translation is CASSQGQWAFGEQYF.

The chain is built from TRBV4-1 and TRBJ2-7; TRBD1 matches at 9 bases. This CDR3 contains 16 residues. Germline CDR1 is MGHRA and CDR2 is YSYEKL. Trimming cost V 5 bases and J 1 base; bases outside gene matches: 9. The CDR3 DNA is TGCGCCAGCAGCGCACAACAGGGGGCGGTTTCCTACGAGCAGTACTTC. As protein: CASSAQQGAVSYEQYF.

The chain uses TRBV9 and TRBJ1-3, with 8 nucleotides matching TRBD1. There are 15 residues in the CDR3. Per germline, CDR1 SGDLS and CDR2 YYNGEE. With 4 bases clipped from V and 0 bases from J, the junction kept 3 bases outside the gene matches. The CDR3, as DNA: TGTGCCAGCAGCCAGGGGGCTAACTCTGGAAACACCATATATTTT. This translates into CASSQGANSGNTIYF.

This clone showed up just once. The chain carries TRBV5-5 and TRBJ1-6; 7 bases match TRBD1. This CDR3 spans 15 amino acids. V lost 5 bases, J lost 6 bases, and 8 bases stayed unmatched. CDR1 is SGHKS and CDR2 is YYEKEE in the germline V gene (reference sequence). The CDR3 nucleotides are TGTGCCAGCAGGTCCTTACAGGGGCCTAATTCACCCCTCCACTTT. As protein: CASRSLQGPNSPLHF.